These 32 T cell receptor beta chains originate from one sample sequenced in a study of blood T cell repertoires in COVID-19. TCRdb's copy holds only in-frame clones and misses some; the assay was immunoSEQ multiplex PCR. The sample contains about 220,000 clones, less than 90% of which appear only once. Sequencing used peripheral blood. The source is a man aged 40-55 years with acute or convalescent COVID-19.

This clone occurred once. The chain employs TRBV27 and TRBJ2-7; TRBD1 matches 9 bases. This CDR3 region has 13 residues. Germline CDR1 MNHEY, CDR2 SMNVEV (reference sequence). J gave up 6 bases and V 1 base, and 1 base lay outside the gene matches. In DNA, the CDR3 is TGTGCCAGCAGTTTATGGGGACAGGGCGAGCAGTACTTC. Residues: CASSLWGQGEQYF.

The chain combines TRBV5-1 with TRBJ2-6, with D unclear. CDR3 size: 15 residues. Germline CDR1 SGHRS, CDR2 YFSETQ. The V end lost 4 bases, the J end lost 0 bases, and 8 bases lay between the germline ends. The CDR3 bases are TGCGCCAGCAGCCTCCAACTCTCTGGGGCCAACGTCCTGACTTTC. This encodes CASSLQLSGANVLTF.

There are a few counts of this clone. The chain uses TRBV2 and TRBJ1-2; TRBD1 agrees at 7 bases. Germline V CDR1 and CDR2: SNHLY, FYNNEI. The CDR3 is 15 residues long. V shed 0 bases, J shed 5 bases, and the junction held 6 bases outside the gene matches. This CDR3 reads CASSEAGGQSYGYTF. The CDR3 region has the DNA TGTGCCAGCAGTGAAGCCGGGGGACAGTCGTATGGCTACACCTTC.

The chain has TRBV30 and TRBJ2-5, with D uncertain. The V end lost 2 bases, the J end lost 5 bases, and 6 bases lay between the germline ends. Per germline, CDR1 GTSNPN and CDR2 SVGIG (reference sequence). The length of the CDR3 is 11 residues. CDR3: CAWSPRETQYF. The CDR3 coding sequence is TGTGCCTGGAGTCCCAGGGAGACCCAGTACTTC.

The gene calls are TRBV5-1 and TRBJ1-5, with TRBD1 matching 7 bases. V trimming: 4 bases; J trimming: 0 bases; junction bases outside the gene matches: 10. From germline, CDR1 is SGHRS and CDR2 YFSETQ. The CDR3 totals 17 residues. The CDR3 DNA sequence: TGCGCCAGCAGCCGGGATGGGGACAGTAATAGCAATCAGCCCCAGCATTTT. It is translated as CASSRDGDSNSNQPQHF.

The chain couples TRBV5-6 to TRBJ2-2; D is undetermined. V lost 6 bases to trimming and J lost 3 bases, with 18 bases between them. The length of the CDR3 is 16 residues. Germline CDR1 reads SGHDT; CDR2 reads YYEEEE. The CDR3 spells CASTADTRTHTGELFF. The CDR3 DNA reads as TGTGCCAGCACGGCCGACACCCGAACCCACACCGGGGAGCTGTTTTTT.

This clone was observed once. The chain recombines TRBV5-1 with TRBJ2-1; 7 bases map to TRBD2. The CDR3 consists of 17 residues. Losses at the gene ends were 0 bases for V and 3 bases for J; bases not matched to a gene: 9. Germline loops: CDR1 SGHRS, CDR2 YFSETQ. The CDR3 is CASSLAGERGLYNEQFF. CDR3 DNA sequence: TGCGCCAGCAGCTTGGCCGGAGAGCGGGGCCTCTACAATGAGCAGTTCTTC.

The gene calls are TRBV4-1 and TRBJ2-1; 8 bases line up with TRBD2. This CDR3 region has 18 residues. Germline V gene data show CDR1 as MGHRA and CDR2 as YSYEKL. V lost 5 bases to trimming and J lost 2 bases; unmatched junction nucleotides: 14. CDR3: CASSKAWVARGAYNEQFF. For the CDR3, the DNA is TGCGCCAGCAGCAAGGCGTGGGTAGCGCGGGGGGCCTACAATGAGCAGTTCTTC.

The rearrangement joins TRBV7-9 to TRBJ2-7; D might be TRBD2 (5 bases). CDR1 is SEHNR and CDR2 is FQNEAQ in the germline V gene (reference sequence). Trimming left V 5 bases short and J 7 bases short, with 15 bases between. CDR3 length equals 13 residues. CDR3 DNA: TGTGCCAGCAGCCAGCCAGGTACGGGGGAGCAGTACTTC. Amino acid sequence: CASSQPGTGEQYF.

This clone appeared once. V gene TRBV18 combines with J gene TRBJ2-5, with D possibly TRBD2 on 5 matching bases. Germline V gene lookup returns CDR1 KGHSH and CDR2 LQKENI. The CDR3 is 14 amino acids. The V gene lost 4 bases and the J gene lost 3 bases, with 12 bases spanning the gap. The CDR3, as DNA: TGTGCCAGCTCACTTCCCGGGAAAGAAGAGACCCAGTACTTC. It yields the protein CASSLPGKEETQYF. Using reference TRBV18 and TRBJ2-5 for the parts outside the CDR3, the full variable domain is NAGVMQNPRHLVRRRGQEARLRCSPMKGHSHVYWYRQLPEEGLKFMVYLQKENIIDESGMPKERFSAEFPKEGPSILRIQQVVRGDSAAYFCASSLPGKEETQYFGPGTRLLVL.

This chain connects TRBV5-1 to TRBJ1-2; TRBD1 aligns across 8 bases. The CDR3 spans 15 residues. The germline gives CDR1 SGHRS, CDR2 YFSETQ. J gave up 2 bases and V 2 bases, and 5 bases lay outside the gene matches. This chain's CDR3 is CASSFLTGGNYGYTF. As DNA, the CDR3 is TGCGCCAGCAGCTTCCTCACAGGGGGGAACTATGGCTACACCTTC.

The genes are TRBV3-1 (or the pseudogene TRBV3-2) and TRBJ1-3, with 9 bases lining up with TRBD1. CDR1 LGHDT and CDR2 YNNKEL come from the germline V gene (reference sequence). This CDR3 spans 15 amino acids. The V and J ends lost 4 bases and 6 bases, in that order; junction bases with no gene match: 7. CDR3 nucleotides: TGTGCCAGCAGCCCCCGGGACAGGGCTGTAAACACCATATATTTT. Translating it yields CASSPRDRAVNTIYF.

This chain uses TRBV7-9 with TRBJ2-4; D is perhaps TRBD2 (6 bases). Deletions cut 5 bases from V and 6 bases from J, with 11 bases between. There are 13 residues in the CDR3. The germline V gene encodes CDR1 SEHNR and CDR2 FQNEAQ (reference sequence). As DNA, the CDR3 is TGTGCCAGCAGCCCAGTGGGGGGAAACATTCAGTACTTC. This encodes CASSPVGGNIQYF.

The V and J genes are TRBV11-2 and TRBJ2-5, with a possible D match to TRBD2 (5 bases). The V gene lost 6 bases and the J gene lost 2 bases, with 13 bases spanning the gap. The CDR3 has 14 amino acids. Germline loops: CDR1 SGHAT, CDR2 FQNNGV. In DNA, the CDR3 is TGTGCCAGCAGTGGAGGTCCCCTGCAAGAGACCCAGTACTTC. This encodes CASSGGPLQETQYF.

J is TRBJ2-2 and V is TRBV19, with TRBD1 matching 7 bases. In germline, CDR1 is LNHDA, CDR2 SQIVND (reference sequence). CDR3 length: 15 amino acids. V lost 1 base and J lost 5; bases outside the gene matches: 4. CDR3 bases: TGTGCCAGTAGTATAGGACAGGGACATACCGGGGAGCTGTTTTTT. It yields the protein CASSIGQGHTGELFF.

Here the CDR3 DNA reads TGCGCCAGCAGCCTCTCGGACAGCCCAAGGGGAGAGCAGTACTTC. Amino acid sequence: CASSLSDSPRGEQYF. The chain has TRBV5-1 and TRBJ2-7, with D possibly being TRBD1 (6 bases). Germline V lookup: CDR1 SGHRS, CDR2 YFSETQ. The CDR3 extends over 15 amino acids. The V and J ends lost 4 bases and 7 bases respectively, with 21 bases between them. The variable domain in full, with the rest retrieved from reference TRBV5-1 and TRBJ2-7, is KAGVTQTPRYLIKTRGQQVTLSCSPISGHRSVSWYQQTPGQGLQFLFEYFSETQRNKGNFPGRFSGRQFSNSRSEMNVSTLELGDSALYLCASSLSDSPRGEQYFGPGTRLTVT.

This chain uses TRBV5-4 with TRBJ2-1; TRBD2 agrees at 10 bases. The CDR3 has 15 amino acids. Germline loops: CDR1 SGHNT, CDR2 YYREEE (reference sequence). The trim removed 4 bases at V and 4 bases at J, leaving 5 bases unmatched. The CDR3 sequence is CASSPGTSVYNEQFF. The CDR3 DNA is TGTGCCAGCAGCCCCGGGACTAGCGTATACAATGAGCAGTTCTTC.

This sequence joins TRBV11-3 and TRBJ2-2, with 9 bases that match TRBD1. The CDR3 sequence is 15 residues long. With V trimmed by 2 bases and J by 7 bases, 5 bases remained unmatched. Looked up from germline, CDR1 is SGHNT and CDR2 is YENEEA. CDR3 region: CASSLHRGQGGELFF. The CDR3, as DNA: TGTGCCAGCAGCTTACACAGGGGGCAGGGCGGGGAGCTGTTTTTT.

The V call is TRBV3-1 (or the pseudogene TRBV3-2), the J call TRBJ1-1; TRBD1 might be the D (5 bases). Germline V lookup: CDR1 LGHDT, CDR2 YNNKEL (reference sequence). The V and J ends lost 4 bases and 5 bases respectively, with 23 bases between them. The CDR3 is 17 amino acids. The CDR3 DNA reads as TGTGCCAGCAGCCGAAAAGGTTTAGTCACAGGACATACTGAAGCTTTCTTT. Encoded protein: CASSRKGLVTGHTEAFF.

Points on this clone: One end of the junction varies from germline; a read error may be responsible. The chain couples TRBV24-1 to TRBJ2-1; 13 bases map to TRBD2. CDR1 is KGHDR and CDR2 is SFDVKD in the germline V gene. The CDR3 totals 14 residues. This CDR3 reads CATSDARLAGGLLF. The CDR3 DNA reads TGTGCCACCAGTGATGCCCGACTAGCGGGAGGTCTCCTCTTC.

This sequence joins TRBV6-5 and TRBJ2-7; 10 bases match TRBD2. V was clipped by 5 bases and J by 3 bases; unmatched bases: 7. The length of the CDR3 is 15 residues. Germline V gene lookup returns CDR1 MNHEY and CDR2 SVGAGI. The CDR3 nucleotides read TGTGCCAGCAGTCGAGGACTAGCGGAGATCTACGAGCAGTACTTC. It yields the protein CASSRGLAEIYEQYF.

CDR3 sequence reads: CSVAETDTQYF. The CDR3 DNA sequence: TGCAGCGTTGCCGAGACAGATACGCAGTATTTT. The chain combines TRBV29-1 with TRBJ2-3; no definite D call. V lost 4 bases to trimming and J lost 3 bases, with 5 bases between them. Germline assignment: CDR1 SQVTM and CDR2 ANQGSEA. This CDR3 is built from 11 residues.

The CDR3 nucleotides read TGTGCCATCAGCGGGGACAGGGGGGAGAACACTGAAGCTTTCTTT. It translates to CAISGDRGENTEAFF. The rearrangement uses TRBV10-3 and TRBJ1-1; 11 nucleotides agree with TRBD1. The CDR3 spans 15 residues. Per germline, CDR1 ENHRY and CDR2 SYGVKD. The trim removed 6 bases at V and 1 base at J, leaving 4 bases unmatched.

This chain links TRBV14 with TRBJ2-1, with D possibly being TRBD2 (6 bases). There are 16 residues in the CDR3. V lost 0 bases and J lost 5, with 14 bases in between. Germline assignment: CDR1 SGHDN and CDR2 FVKESK. The CDR3 nucleotides read TGTGCCAGCAGCCAAGATCTCGGGACTTTCCACAATGAGCAGTTCTTC. Translated: CASSQDLGTFHNEQFF.

The J gene is TRBJ2-7, the V gene TRBV5-6; 7 bases are shared with TRBD1. The CDR3 loop spans 14 amino acids. CDR1 and CDR2 (germline): SGHDT, YYEEEE. V gave up 6 bases and J gave up 2 bases; unmatched junction bases: 8. In nucleotides, the CDR3 is TGTGCCAGCAAACGGACCGGGACAGCCTACGAGCAGTACTTC. It translates to CASKRTGTAYEQYF.

The chain employs TRBV12-3 or TRBV12-4 and TRBJ2-1; D gene unclear. CDR3 length equals 11 residues. With 6 bases removed from V and 6 bases from J, the gap between germline ends came to 6 bases. The CDR3 sequence is CASSPGNEQFF. Here the CDR3 DNA reads TGTGCCAGCAGCCCAGGCAATGAGCAGTTCTTC.

V gene TRBV6-5 combines with J gene TRBJ1-1; 9 bases agree with TRBD1. J was trimmed by 1 base and V by 5 bases; bases with no gene match: 2. CDR3 length: 14 amino acids. Looked up from germline, CDR1 is MNHEY and CDR2 is SVGAGI. In nucleotides, the CDR3 is TGTGCCAGCAGTAAGACAGGGGGGAACACTGAAGCTTTCTTT. Its protein is CASSKTGGNTEAFF.

V gene TRBV19 combines with J gene TRBJ2-2; D gene unclear. This CDR3 is 15 amino acids long. Germline-derived CDR1 and CDR2 are LNHDA and SQIVND (reference sequence). V shed 4 bases and J shed 0 bases, with 9 bases lying between them. This CDR3 is CASSKIAPNTGELFF. CDR3 nucleotide sequence: TGTGCCAGTAGTAAGATTGCGCCGAACACCGGGGAGCTGTTTTTT.

The chain links TRBV19 to TRBJ1-1, with D unresolved. This CDR3 has 12 residues. From germline, CDR1 is LNHDA and CDR2 SQIVND (reference sequence). V lost 5 bases and J lost 0, with 4 bases in between. CDR3 amino acids: CASSLMNTEAFF. CDR3 in DNA: TGTGCCAGTAGTTTAATGAACACTGAAGCTTTCTTT.

The rearrangement joins TRBV18 to TRBJ1-2; D not resolved. Per the germline V gene, CDR1 is KGHSH and CDR2 is LQKENI. CDR3 length: 13 residues. V lost 3 bases and J 1 base, leaving 6 bases between the germline ends. The CDR3 sequence is CASSPGRNYGYTF. The CDR3 nucleotides read TGTGCCAGCTCACCTGGGCGTAACTATGGCTACACCTTC.

This rearrangement joins TRBV7-2 to TRBJ1-1; 9 nucleotides line up with TRBD1. CDR1 and CDR2 (germline): SGHTA, FQGNSA. Germline trimming cut 1 base from V and 5 bases from J; bases unmatched to any gene: 8. CDR3 length: 16 residues. CDR3 in DNA: TGTGCCAGCAGCTTAGGGCCAACAGGGGGCGGGACTGAAGCTTTCTTT. The encoded protein is CASSLGPTGGGTEAFF. The variable domain in full, completed from reference TRBV7-2 and TRBJ1-1, reads GAGVSQSPSNKVTEKGKDVELRCDPISGHTALYWYRQSLGQGLEFLIYFQGNSAPDKSGLPSDRFSAERTGGSVSTLTIQRTQQEDSAVYLCASSLGPTGGGTEAFFGQGTRLTVV.

The V call is TRBV30, the J call TRBJ2-5; TRBD2 might be the D (6 bases). Trimming removed 2 bases at V and 9 bases at J, with 19 bases between. The CDR3 is 14 amino acids. CDR1 and CDR2 from the germline V gene are GTSNPN and SVGIG (reference sequence). CDR3: CAWSIGRDWGAQYF. DNA for the CDR3: TGTGCCTGGAGTATCGGACGCGATTGGGGGGCCCAGTACTTC.